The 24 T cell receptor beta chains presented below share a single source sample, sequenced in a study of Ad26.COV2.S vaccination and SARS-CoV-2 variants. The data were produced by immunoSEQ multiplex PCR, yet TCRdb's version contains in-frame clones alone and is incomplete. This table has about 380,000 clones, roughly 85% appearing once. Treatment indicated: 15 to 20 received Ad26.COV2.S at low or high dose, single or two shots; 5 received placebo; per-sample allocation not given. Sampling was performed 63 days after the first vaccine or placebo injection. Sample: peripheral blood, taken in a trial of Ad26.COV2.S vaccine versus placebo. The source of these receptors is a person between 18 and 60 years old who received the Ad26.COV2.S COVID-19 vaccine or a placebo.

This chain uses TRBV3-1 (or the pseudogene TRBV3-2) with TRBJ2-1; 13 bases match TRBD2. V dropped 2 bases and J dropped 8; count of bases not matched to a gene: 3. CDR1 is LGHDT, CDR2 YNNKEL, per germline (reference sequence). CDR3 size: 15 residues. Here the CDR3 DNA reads TGTGCCAGCAGCCAAACTAGCGGGGGGGCCTATGAGCAGTTCTTC. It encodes CASSQTSGGAYEQFF.

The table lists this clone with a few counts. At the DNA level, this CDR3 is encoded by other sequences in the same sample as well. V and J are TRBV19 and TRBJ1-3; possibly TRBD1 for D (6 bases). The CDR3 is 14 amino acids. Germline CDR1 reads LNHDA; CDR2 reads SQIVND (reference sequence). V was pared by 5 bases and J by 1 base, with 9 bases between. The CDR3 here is CASSRTDSGNTIYF. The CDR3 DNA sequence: TGTGCCAGTAGTCGGACAGATTCTGGAAACACCATATATTTT.

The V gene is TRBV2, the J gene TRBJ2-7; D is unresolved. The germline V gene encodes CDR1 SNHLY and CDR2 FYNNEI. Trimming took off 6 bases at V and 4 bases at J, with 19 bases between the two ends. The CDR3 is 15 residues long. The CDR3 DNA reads TGTGCCAGCAGCCCACCCACATCTTGGGATTACGAGCAGTACTTC. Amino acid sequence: CASSPPTSWDYEQYF.

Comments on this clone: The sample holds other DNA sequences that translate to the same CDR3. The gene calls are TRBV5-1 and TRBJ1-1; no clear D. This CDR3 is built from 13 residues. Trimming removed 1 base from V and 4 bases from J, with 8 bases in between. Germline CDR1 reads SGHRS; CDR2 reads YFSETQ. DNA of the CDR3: TGCGCCAGCAGCTTGCTGGTTGGCACTGAAGCTTTCTTT. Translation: CASSLLVGTEAFF.

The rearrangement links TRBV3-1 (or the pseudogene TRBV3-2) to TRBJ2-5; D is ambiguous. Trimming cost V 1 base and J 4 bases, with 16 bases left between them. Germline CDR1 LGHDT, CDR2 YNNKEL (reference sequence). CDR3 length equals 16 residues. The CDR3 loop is CASSQVLWDWGETQYF. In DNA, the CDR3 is TGTGCCAGCAGCCAAGTTTTGTGGGATTGGGGAGAGACCCAGTACTTC.

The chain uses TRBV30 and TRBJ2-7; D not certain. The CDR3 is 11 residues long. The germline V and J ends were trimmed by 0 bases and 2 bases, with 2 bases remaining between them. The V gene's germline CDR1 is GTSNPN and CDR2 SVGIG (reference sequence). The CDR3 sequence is CAWSVAYEQYF. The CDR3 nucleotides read TGTGCCTGGAGTGTGGCCTACGAGCAGTACTTC.

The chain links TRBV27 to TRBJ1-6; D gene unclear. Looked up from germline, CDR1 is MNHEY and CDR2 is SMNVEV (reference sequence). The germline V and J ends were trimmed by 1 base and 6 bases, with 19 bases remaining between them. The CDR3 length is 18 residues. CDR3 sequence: CASSLYGVGKRLNSPLHF. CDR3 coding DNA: TGTGCCAGCAGTTTATATGGGGTGGGTAAAAGACTTAATTCACCCCTCCACTTT.

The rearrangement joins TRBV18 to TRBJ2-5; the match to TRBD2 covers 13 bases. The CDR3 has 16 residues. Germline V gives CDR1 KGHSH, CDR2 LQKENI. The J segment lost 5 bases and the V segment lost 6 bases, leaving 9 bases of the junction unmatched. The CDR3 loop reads CASSLGLAGVGETQYF. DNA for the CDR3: TGTGCCAGCTCCCTCGGACTAGCGGGGGTAGGTGAGACCCAGTACTTC.

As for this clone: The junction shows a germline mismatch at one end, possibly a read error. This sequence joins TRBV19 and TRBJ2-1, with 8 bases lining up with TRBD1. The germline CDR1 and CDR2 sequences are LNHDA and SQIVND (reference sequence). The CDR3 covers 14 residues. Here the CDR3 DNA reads TGTGCCAGTAGTCCGTGGGACAGGTACACTGAGCAGTTCTTC. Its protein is CASSPWDRYTEQFF.

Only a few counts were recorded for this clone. CDR3 protein: CASSLAPGDQPQHF. The CDR3 DNA sequence: TGCGCCAGCAGCTTGGCTCCAGGGGATCAGCCCCAGCATTTT. The chain joins TRBV5-1 to TRBJ1-5, with D tentatively TRBD1 (6 bases). CDR1 and CDR2 from the germline V gene are SGHRS and YFSETQ. This CDR3 is 14 amino acids long. V shed 0 bases and J shed 5 bases, with 9 bases lying between them.

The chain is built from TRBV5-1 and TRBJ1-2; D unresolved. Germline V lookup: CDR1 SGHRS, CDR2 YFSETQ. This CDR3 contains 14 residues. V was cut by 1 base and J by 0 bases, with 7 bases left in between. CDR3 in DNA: TGCGCCAGCAGCTTGTCACTAGCTAACTATGGCTACACCTTC. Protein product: CASSLSLANYGYTF.

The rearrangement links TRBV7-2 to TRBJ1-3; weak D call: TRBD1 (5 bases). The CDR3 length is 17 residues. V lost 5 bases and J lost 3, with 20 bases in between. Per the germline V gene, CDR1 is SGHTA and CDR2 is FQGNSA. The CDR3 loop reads CASSRRAPRGDGNTIYF. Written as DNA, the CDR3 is TGTGCCAGCAGCCGCCGGGCCCCGAGGGGAGATGGAAACACCATATATTTT.

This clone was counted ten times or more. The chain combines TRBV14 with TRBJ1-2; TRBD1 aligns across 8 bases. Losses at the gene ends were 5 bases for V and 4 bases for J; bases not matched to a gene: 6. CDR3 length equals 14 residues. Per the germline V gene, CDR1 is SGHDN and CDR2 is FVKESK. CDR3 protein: CASSTGTGVYGYTF. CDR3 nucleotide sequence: TGTGCCAGCAGCACAGGGACAGGTGTCTATGGCTACACCTTC. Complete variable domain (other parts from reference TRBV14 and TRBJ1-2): EAGVTQFPSHSVIEKGQTVTLRCDPISGHDNLYWYRRVMGKEIKFLLHFVKESKQDESGMPNNRFLAERTGGTYSTLKVQPAELEDSGVYFCASSTGTGVYGYTFGSGTRLTVV.

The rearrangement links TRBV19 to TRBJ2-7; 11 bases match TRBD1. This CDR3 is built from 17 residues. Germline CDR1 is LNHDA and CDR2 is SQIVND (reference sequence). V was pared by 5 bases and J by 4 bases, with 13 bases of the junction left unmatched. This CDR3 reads CASSAASGQGVRYEQYF. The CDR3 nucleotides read TGTGCCAGTAGTGCCGCTTCGGGACAGGGGGTTCGGTACGAGCAGTACTTC.

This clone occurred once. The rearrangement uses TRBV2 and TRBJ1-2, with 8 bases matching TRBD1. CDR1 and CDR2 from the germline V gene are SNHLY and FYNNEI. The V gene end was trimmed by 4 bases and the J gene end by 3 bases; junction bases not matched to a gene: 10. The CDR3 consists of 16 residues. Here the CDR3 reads CASSGVRGPTDYGYTF. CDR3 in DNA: TGTGCCAGCAGTGGGGTCAGGGGGCCCACTGACTATGGCTACACCTTC.

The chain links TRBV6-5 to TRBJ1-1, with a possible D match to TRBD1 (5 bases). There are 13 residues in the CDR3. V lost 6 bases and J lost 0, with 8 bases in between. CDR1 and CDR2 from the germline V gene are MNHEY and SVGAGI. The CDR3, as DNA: TGTGCCAGCAGGGCGACAGTGAACACTGAAGCTTTCTTT. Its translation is CASRATVNTEAFF.

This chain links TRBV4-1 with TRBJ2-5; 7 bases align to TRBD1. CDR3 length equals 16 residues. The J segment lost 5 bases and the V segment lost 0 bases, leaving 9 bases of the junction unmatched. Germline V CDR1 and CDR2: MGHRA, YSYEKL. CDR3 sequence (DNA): TGCGCCAGCAGCCAAGAGAGGGGGCAACGGCGGGAGACCCAGTACTTC. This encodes CASSQERGQRRETQYF.

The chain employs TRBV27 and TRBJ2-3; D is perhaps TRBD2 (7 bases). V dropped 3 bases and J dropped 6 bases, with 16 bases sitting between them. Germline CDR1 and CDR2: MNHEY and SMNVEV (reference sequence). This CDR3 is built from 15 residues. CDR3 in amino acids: CASSLAGGPSDTQYF. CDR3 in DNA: TGTGCCAGCAGTTTGGCCGGGGGGCCTAGCGATACGCAGTATTTT.

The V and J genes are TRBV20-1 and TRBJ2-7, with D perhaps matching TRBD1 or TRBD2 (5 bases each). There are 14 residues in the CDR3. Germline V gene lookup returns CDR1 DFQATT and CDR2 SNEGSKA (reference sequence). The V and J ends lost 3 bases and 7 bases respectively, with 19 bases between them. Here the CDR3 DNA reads TGCAGTGCTAGTAAAAAACCCCAGGGCGGGGAGCAGTACTTC. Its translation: CSASKKPQGGEQYF.

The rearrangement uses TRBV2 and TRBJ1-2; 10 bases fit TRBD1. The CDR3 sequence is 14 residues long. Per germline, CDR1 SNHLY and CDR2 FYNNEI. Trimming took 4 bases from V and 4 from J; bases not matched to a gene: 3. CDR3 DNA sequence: TGTGCCAGCAGTGGACAGGGGGCGAGCTATGGCTACACCTTC. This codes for CASSGQGASYGYTF.

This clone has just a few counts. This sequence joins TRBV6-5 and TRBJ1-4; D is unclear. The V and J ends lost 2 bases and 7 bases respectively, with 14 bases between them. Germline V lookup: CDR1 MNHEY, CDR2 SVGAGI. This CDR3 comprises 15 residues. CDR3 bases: TGTGCCAGCAGTTACAGCGGGAGCGGATCTGAAAAACTGTTTTTT. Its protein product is CASSYSGSGSEKLFF.

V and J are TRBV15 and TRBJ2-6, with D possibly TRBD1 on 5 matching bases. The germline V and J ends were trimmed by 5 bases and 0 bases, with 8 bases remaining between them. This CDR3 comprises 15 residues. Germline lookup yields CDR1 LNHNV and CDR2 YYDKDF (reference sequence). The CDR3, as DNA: TGTGCCACCAGCGGCAGGGTCTCTGGGGCCAACGTCCTGACTTTC. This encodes CATSGRVSGANVLTF.

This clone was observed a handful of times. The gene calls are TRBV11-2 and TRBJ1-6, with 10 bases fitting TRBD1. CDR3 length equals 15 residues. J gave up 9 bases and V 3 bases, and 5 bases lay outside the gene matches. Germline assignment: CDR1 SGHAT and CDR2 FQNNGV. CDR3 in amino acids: CASSFLGQGSSPLHF. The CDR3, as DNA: TGTGCCAGCAGCTTTCTGGGACAGGGGTCTTCACCCCTCCACTTT.

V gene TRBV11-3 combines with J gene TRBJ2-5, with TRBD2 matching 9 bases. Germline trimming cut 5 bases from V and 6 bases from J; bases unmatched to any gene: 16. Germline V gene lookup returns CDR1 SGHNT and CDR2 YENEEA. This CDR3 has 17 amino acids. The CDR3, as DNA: TGTGCCAGCAGCCCTTTCAAGTTAGCGGGAGAAAGAAAGACCCAGTACTTC. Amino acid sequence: CASSPFKLAGERKTQYF.